These 3 T cell receptor beta chains came from one sample sequenced in a study of shared clonotypes between healthy human individuals. Repertoires were generated with immunoSEQ multiplex PCR, while TCRdb's copy carries only in-frame clones and drops some. The sample carries hundreds of thousands of clones, 72% recorded once. Source material: memory CD4+ T cells sorted from blood. Noted subset: CD45RA-negative fraction. The receptors were sampled from a woman in her twenties or thirties in good health.

V usage is TRBV21-1 and J usage is TRBJ1-5. TRBV21-1 is reported as a pseudogene. The CDR3 consists of 13 residues. As DNA, the CDR3 is TGTGCCAGCAGCAAAGTCTCTTATCAGCCCCAGCATTTT. It codes for CASSKVSYQPQHF.

With regard to this clone: Other nucleotide sequences from this sample produce the same CDR3. The rearrangement uses TRBV9 and TRBJ2-1; D is perhaps TRBD2 (6 bases). The V end lost 0 bases, the J end lost 4 bases, and 11 bases lay between the germline ends. The length of the CDR3 is 15 residues. CDR1 and CDR2 from the germline V gene are SGDLS and YYNGEE. The CDR3 sequence is CASSVDSGVYNEQFF. CDR3 nucleotides: TGTGCCAGCAGCGTAGATAGCGGTGTGTACAATGAGCAGTTCTTC.

The V and J genes are TRBV4-2 and TRBJ2-1, with D unclear. V gave up 0 bases and J gave up 0 bases, with 6 bases separating them. Germline V lookup: CDR1 LGHNA, CDR2 YNFKEQ. The CDR3 length is 15 residues. In nucleotides, the CDR3 is TGTGCCAGCAGCCAAGAGTGGGACTCCTACAATGAGCAGTTCTTC. Its protein is CASSQEWDSYNEQFF.